This T cell receptor (beta chain) was found in a study of cytomegalovirus exposure and HLA in healthy donors. This CDR3 comprises 15 residues. Looked up from germline, CDR1 is MNHNS and CDR2 is SASEGT. The V and J ends lost 1 base and 2 bases, in that order; junction bases with no gene match: 2. Method: immunoSEQ multiplex PCR; TCRdb's copy keeps in-frame clones and lacks some. The sample yields 100,000 to 150,000 clones, about 88% seen once. Sequenced material: PBMCs. This clonotype was obtained from a man younger than 40 in good health and CMV-seronegative. The chain has TRBV6-1 and TRBJ2-1, with 7 bases aligning to TRBD1. The CDR3 DNA sequence: TGTGCCAGCAGTGAAGGGCAGGGGGCCTACAATGAGCAGTTCTTC. Residues: CASSEGQGAYNEQFF.